Listed below are T cell receptor beta chains from one sample, sequenced in a study of radiation and T cells in renal cell carcinoma. Clones were read by immunoSEQ multiplex PCR, and TCRdb kept only the in-frame ones, dropping some. The sample consists of 110,000 to 150,000 clones, over 75% of them appearing once. The sequenced sample was blood, obtained from a patient whose treatment included radiotherapy and nephrectomy. The receptors were gathered from a woman in her fifties or sixties with renal cell carcinoma. Each CDR3 is given with its conserved first and last residue. A D gene is named only where the DNA matches it firmly.

D,V,J,DNA,CDR3
.,TRBV6-5,TRBJ1-1,TGTGCCAGCAGTTATGGCAGGGGAGGAGGTGAAGCTTTCTTT,CASSYGRGGGEAFF
.,TRBV7-2,TRBJ1-5,TGTGCCAGCAGCCGTGGCGGAGGCAATCAGCCCCAGCATTTT,CASSRGGGNQPQHF
.,TRBV7-3,TRBJ2-3,TGTGCCAGCAGCTTAAGTACAACAGATACGCAGTATTTT,CASSLSTTDTQYF
.,TRBV7-2,TRBJ2-1,TGTGCCAGCAGACCCGGGACTTCCTACAATGAGCAGTTCTTC,CASRPGTSYNEQFF
.,TRBV7-2,TRBJ2-5,TGTGCCAGCAGCGCCGGCGGGACTCGTATCTGGGAGACCCAGTACTTC,CASSAGGTRIWETQYF
.,TRBV16,TRBJ2-7,TGTGCCAGCAGCCCCACCGGACGGATCTACGAGCAGTACTTC,CASSPTGRIYEQYF
TRBD2,TRBV5-4,TRBJ2-1,TGTGCCAGCAGGGCGGGGGGCCTAGCGGGGAACAATGAGCAGTTCTTC,CASRAGGLAGNNEQFF
TRBD2,TRBV4-1,TRBJ2-3,TGCGCCAGCAGCCAAAGAGCGGGGGGGCCGGATACGCAGTATTTT,CASSQRAGGPDTQYF
TRBD1,TRBV10-3,TRBJ2-1,TGTGCCACGTCCCGGGACAGTAATGAGCAGTTCTTC,CATSRDSNEQFF
TRBD1,TRBV14,TRBJ1-1,TGTGCCAGCAGCCCACAACAGGGGTTGAACACTGAAGCTTTCTTT,CASSPQQGLNTEAFF
TRBD1,TRBV16,TRBJ1-3,TGTGCCAGCAGCCCCCTGACAGGGGGAATCTCTGGAAACACCATATATTTT,CASSPLTGGISGNTIYF